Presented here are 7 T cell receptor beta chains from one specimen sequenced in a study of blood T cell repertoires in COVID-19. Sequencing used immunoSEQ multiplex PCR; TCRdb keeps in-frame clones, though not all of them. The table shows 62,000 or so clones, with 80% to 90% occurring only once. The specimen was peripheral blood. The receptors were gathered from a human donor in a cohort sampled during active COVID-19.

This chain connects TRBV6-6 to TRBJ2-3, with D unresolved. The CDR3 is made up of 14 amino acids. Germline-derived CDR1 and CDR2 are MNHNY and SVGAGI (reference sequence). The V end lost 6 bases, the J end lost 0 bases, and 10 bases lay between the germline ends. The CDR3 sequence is CASSSPTSTDTQYF. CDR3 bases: TGTGCCAGCAGCTCCCCGACTAGCACAGATACGCAGTATTTT.

For the CDR3, the DNA is TGTGCCAGCAGCCTCCCCGCAGGGGGGAATGAAAAACTGTTTTTT. Residues: CASSLPAGGNEKLFF. The J gene is TRBJ1-4, the V gene TRBV28; 7 nucleotides align to TRBD1. The CDR3 consists of 15 residues. Per the germline V gene, CDR1 is MDHEN and CDR2 is SYDVKM. Losses at the gene ends were 6 bases for V and 5 bases for J; bases not matched to a gene: 9. The whole variable domain, filled in from reference TRBV28 and TRBJ1-4, reads DVKVTQSSRYLVKRTGEKVFLECVQDMDHENMFWYRQDPGLGLRLIYFSYDVKMKEKGDIPEGYSVSREKKERFSLILESASTNQTSMYLCASSLPAGGNEKLFFGSGTQLSVL.

CDR3 residues: CASSPQGGLDSGANVLTF. CDR3 coding DNA: TGTGCCAGCAGCCCCCAAGGGGGCCTTGATTCTGGGGCCAACGTCCTGACTTTC. The chain joins TRBV7-3 to TRBJ2-6, with 7 bases identical to TRBD1. CDR1 is SGHTA and CDR2 is FQGTGA in the germline V gene. Trimming removed 5 bases from V and 1 base from J; junction bases left unmatched: 11. The CDR3 is 18 amino acids.

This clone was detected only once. Here the CDR3 reads CASSLAPSGSTDTQYF. As DNA, the CDR3 is TGTGCCAGCAGCTTAGCTCCTAGCGGGAGCACAGATACGCAGTATTTT. V gene TRBV11-2 combines with J gene TRBJ2-3; 8 nucleotides align to TRBD2. Trimming cost V 1 base and J 0 bases; bases outside gene matches: 3. The CDR3 loop spans 16 amino acids. CDR1 and CDR2 from the germline V gene are SGHAT and FQNNGV.

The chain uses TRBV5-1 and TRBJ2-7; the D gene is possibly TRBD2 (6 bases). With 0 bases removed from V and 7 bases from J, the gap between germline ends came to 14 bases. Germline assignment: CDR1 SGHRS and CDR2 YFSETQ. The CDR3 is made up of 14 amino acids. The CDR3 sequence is CASSLAGREREQYF. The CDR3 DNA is TGCGCCAGCAGCTTGGCCGGTCGGGAGCGGGAGCAGTACTTC.

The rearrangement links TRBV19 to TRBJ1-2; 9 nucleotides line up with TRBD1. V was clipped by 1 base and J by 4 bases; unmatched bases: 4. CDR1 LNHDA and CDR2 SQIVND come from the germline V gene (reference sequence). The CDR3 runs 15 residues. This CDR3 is CASSIVGQGTYGYTF. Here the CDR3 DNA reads TGTGCCAGTAGTATAGTGGGACAGGGCACCTATGGCTACACCTTC.

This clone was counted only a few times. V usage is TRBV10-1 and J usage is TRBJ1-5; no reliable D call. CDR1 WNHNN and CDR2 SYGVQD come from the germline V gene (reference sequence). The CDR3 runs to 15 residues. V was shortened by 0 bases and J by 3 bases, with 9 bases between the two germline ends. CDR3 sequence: CASSESSGLNQPQHF. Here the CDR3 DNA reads TGCGCCAGCAGTGAGTCGTCTGGCCTCAATCAGCCCCAGCATTTT.